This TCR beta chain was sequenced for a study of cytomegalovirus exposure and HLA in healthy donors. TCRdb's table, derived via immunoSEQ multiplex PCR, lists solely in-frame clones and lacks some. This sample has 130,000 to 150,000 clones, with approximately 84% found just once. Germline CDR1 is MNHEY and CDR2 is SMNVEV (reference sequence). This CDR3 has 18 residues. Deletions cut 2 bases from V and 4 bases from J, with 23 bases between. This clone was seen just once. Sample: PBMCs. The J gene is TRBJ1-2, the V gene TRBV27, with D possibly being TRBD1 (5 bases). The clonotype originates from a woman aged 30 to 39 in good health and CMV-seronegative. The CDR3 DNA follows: TGTGCCAGCAGTTTAAATGGGGGGGATCCCGCCTTGGGCTATGGCTACACCTTC. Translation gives CASSLNGGDPALGYGYTF.